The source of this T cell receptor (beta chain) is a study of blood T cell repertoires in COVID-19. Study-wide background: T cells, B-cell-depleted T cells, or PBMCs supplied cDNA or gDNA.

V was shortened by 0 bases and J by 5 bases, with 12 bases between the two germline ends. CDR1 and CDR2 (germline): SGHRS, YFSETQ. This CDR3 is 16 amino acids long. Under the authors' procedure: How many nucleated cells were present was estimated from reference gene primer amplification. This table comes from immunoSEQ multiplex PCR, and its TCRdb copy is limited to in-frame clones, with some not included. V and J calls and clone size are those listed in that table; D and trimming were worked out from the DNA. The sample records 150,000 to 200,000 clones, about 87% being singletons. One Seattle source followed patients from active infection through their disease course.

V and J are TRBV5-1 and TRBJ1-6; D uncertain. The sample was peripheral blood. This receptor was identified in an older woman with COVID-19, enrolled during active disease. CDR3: CASSLEFPGNNSPLHF. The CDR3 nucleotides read TGCGCCAGCAGCTTGGAGTTTCCGGGTAATAATTCACCCCTCCACTTT.